The rows below give T cell receptor beta chains drawn from one sample of a study of cytomegalovirus exposure and HLA in healthy donors. Here immunoSEQ multiplex PCR was the method, and the copy in TCRdb shows in-frame clones only, minus some. This sample has approximately 190,000 clones, with roughly 80% found just once. Sequencing used PBMCs. The origin of the receptors is a woman aged 25 to 39 in good health and CMV-seropositive. CDR3s include the opening cysteine and the closing phenylalanine or tryptophan. The D gene is left open where the match is weak. For some rows the clone size is stated as once, few or many, or as a class when expanded; others skip it.

. | . | TRBJ1-1 | TRBV4-2 | CASSPGGTEAFF | TGTGCCAGCAGCCCCGGGGGGACTGAAGCTTTCTTT
. | TRBD1 | TRBJ1-6 | TRBV5-1 | CASSDQTGVNSPLHF | TGCGCCAGCAGCGACCAGACAGGGGTCAATTCACCCCTCCACTTT
. | . | TRBJ1-1 | TRBV6-5 | CASRETGNTEAFF | TGTGCCAGCAGGGAAACAGGGAACACTGAAGCTTTCTTT
few | . | TRBJ2-1 | TRBV6-5 | CASRRTGSSYNEQFF | TGTGCCAGCAGACGTACAGGGAGCTCCTACAATGAGCAGTTCTTC
. | . | TRBJ2-4 | TRBV4-1 | CASSQNYVGVAGGIQYF | TGCGCCAGCAGCCAAAATTACGTCGGGGTAGCCGGGGGCATTCAGTACTTC
few | . | TRBJ2-6 | TRBV9 | CASSRRDFSGANVLTF | TGTGCCAGCAGCCGTAGGGACTTCTCTGGGGCCAACGTCCTGACTTTC
. | . | TRBJ2-2 | TRBV7-3 | CASSPQGNTGELFF | TGTGCCAGCAGCCCCCAGGGGAACACCGGGGAGCTGTTTTTT
. | TRBD1 | TRBJ2-7 | TRBV27 | CASSRGQGASEQYF | TGTGCCAGCAGTCGGGGGCAGGGGGCCAGCGAGCAGTACTTC
. | . | TRBJ2-3 | TRBV7-3 | CASTLNGGPTNTQYF | TGTGCCAGCACTTTAAACGGGGGGCCGACGAATACGCAGTATTTT
few | . | TRBJ1-2 | TRBV30 | CAWRFAGARYGYTF | TGTGCCTGGAGATTCGCGGGGGCAAGGTATGGCTACACCTTC